The clone carrying this TCR beta chain was observed a few times. The germline V gene encodes CDR1 SGHTA and CDR2 FQGTGA. The V gene end was trimmed by 5 bases and the J gene end by 9 bases; junction bases not matched to a gene: 12. This CDR3 spans 16 amino acids. These data come from a study of T cells after yellow fever vaccination. A single record per CDR3 protein comes from TCRdb applying MiXCR to the 5' RACE reads. This table has a few hundred thousand distinct CDR3 sequences, 8.7% appearing once. The specimen comprised CD4+ T cells sorted from PBMCs, sampled 5 days after the yellow fever booster vaccination. The rearrangement joins TRBV7-3 to TRBJ2-1, with 11 bases lining up with TRBD2. This receptor was identified in a young man who received the YFV17D yellow fever vaccine. CDR3 in amino acids: CASSALGTSGTGEQFF. CDR3 sequence (DNA): TGTGCCAGCAGCGCTTTAGGGACTAGCGGTACTGGTGAGCAGTTCTTC.